These T cell receptor beta chains were read from a single sample in a study of blood T cells in healthy people across ages. From the 5' RACE reads, TCRdb called clonotypes with MiXCR, one entry per CDR3 protein. The data show about 1.6 million distinct CDR3 sequences, roughly a third seen once. The sample comprised blood. The receptors were gathered from a woman in her 30s in good health. CDR3s leave out the opening cysteine and the closing phenylalanine or tryptophan.

v_call	cdr3_aa
TRBV3-1	ASSPGTSYETQY
TRBV12-3/TRBV12-4	ASSEGNYNEQF
TRBV6-1	ASSELGASNQPQH
TRBV6-1	ASSEQEFSGEQF
TRBV7-2	ASSIFGDMGTQY
TRBV14	ASSQGDRLWMETQY
TRBV20-1	SAREGGARPEQF
TRBV3-1	ASSQPGLDNEQF
TRBV18	ASSPQQDRAVYEQY
TRBV20-1	SAGTRSPHQPQH
TRBV5-1	ASSLGLAFTDTQY
TRBV6-5	ASRVPPWGGYT
TRBV7-9	ASSKIENEQY
TRBV4-1	ASSQEVGNYGYT
TRBV29-1	SVRGLAGAADTQY
TRBV20-1	SARYAASKETQY
TRBV7-4	ASKAGCSYNEQF
TRBV20-1	SAPGTTDDNEQF
TRBV20-1	SSGVAEQFYEQY
TRBV11-3	ASSLGGDSTEAF
TRBV12-3/TRBV12-4	ASSYLAGGFNEQF
TRBV7-2	ASSPIIGQGEETQY
TRBV7-2	ASSLVGGNTNTEAF
TRBV5-1	ASGLAEGVAEQF
TRBV28	ASSLAENTGELF
TRBV7-9	ASSAELYNEQF
TRBV12-3/TRBV12-4	ASRWTEDTQY
TRBV29-1	SVILQGTPGHT
TRBV4-1	ASSQEGMGNQPQH
TRBV30	AWESRHSNQPQH
TRBV6-1	ASSEAGQGALIYGYT
TRBV5-1	ASSLFEASYNEQF
TRBV3-1	ASRGQVGDEQY
TRBV5-1	ASSATGQGLTTQY
TRBV6-1	ASSIGDRMSTEAF
TRBV28	ASSRPGGTEAF
TRBV12-3/TRBV12-4	ASRLGLGSSYEQY
TRBV4-1	ASSQGGGPPFYEQY
TRBV20-1	SARVVGGQDREQY
TRBV25-1	ASSEEAGGTYEQY
TRBV7-3	ASSPHRQGNYT
TRBV10-2	ASSESLREQY